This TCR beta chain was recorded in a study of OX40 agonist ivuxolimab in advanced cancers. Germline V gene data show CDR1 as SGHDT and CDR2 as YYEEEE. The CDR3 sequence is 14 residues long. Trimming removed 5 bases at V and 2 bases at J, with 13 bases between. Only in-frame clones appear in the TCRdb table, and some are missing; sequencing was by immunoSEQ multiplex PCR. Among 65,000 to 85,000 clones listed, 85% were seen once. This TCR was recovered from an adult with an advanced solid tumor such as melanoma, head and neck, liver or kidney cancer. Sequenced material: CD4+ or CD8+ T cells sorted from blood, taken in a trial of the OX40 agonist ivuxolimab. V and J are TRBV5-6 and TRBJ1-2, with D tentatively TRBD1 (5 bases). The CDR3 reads CASRPGRLNYGYTF. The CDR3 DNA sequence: TGTGCCAGCAGGCCGGGACGCCTGAACTATGGCTACACCTTC.